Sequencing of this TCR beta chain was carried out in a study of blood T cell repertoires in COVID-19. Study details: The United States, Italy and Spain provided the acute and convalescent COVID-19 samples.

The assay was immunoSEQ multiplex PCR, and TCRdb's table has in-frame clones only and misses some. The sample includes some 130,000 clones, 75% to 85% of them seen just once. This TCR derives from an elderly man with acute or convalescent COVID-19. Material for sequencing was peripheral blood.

The CDR3, as DNA: TGTGCCAGCAGGGACAGGGGGCTCTATTCACCCCTCCACTTT. Its protein product is CASRDRGLYSPLHF. The V gene is TRBV2, the J gene TRBJ1-6; 11 bases match TRBD1. Per the germline V gene, CDR1 is SNHLY and CDR2 is FYNNEI. The CDR3 contains 14 residues. The V segment lost 6 bases and the J segment 8 bases; nucleotides outside the gene matches: 3.